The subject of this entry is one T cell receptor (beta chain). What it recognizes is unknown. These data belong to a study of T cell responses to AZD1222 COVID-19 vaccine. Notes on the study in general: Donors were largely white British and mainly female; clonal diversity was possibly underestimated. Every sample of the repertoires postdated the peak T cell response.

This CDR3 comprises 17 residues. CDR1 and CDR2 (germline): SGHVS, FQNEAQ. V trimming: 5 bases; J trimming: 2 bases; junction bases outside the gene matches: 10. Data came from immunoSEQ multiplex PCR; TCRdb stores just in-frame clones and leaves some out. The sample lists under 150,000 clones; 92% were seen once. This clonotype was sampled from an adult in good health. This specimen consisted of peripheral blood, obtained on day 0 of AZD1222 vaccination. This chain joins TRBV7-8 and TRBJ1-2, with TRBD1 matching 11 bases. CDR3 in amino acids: CASSPGWTGGSNYGYTF. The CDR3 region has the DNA TGTGCCAGCAGCCCCGGCTGGACAGGGGGCTCGAACTATGGCTACACCTTC.